The rows below give T cell receptor beta chains drawn from one sample of a study of blood T cell repertoires in COVID-19. TCRdb keeps only in-frame clones here, not all; method: immunoSEQ multiplex PCR. Here the sample spans roughly 70,000 clones, over 75% being singletons. The sequenced material came from peripheral blood. These receptors originate from a woman aged 55-70 years with acute or convalescent COVID-19. The CDR3 runs from the conserved cysteine through the conserved F or W. Fields, in order: CDR3 DNA, CDR3 protein, J gene, clone size, V gene, D gene, CDR3 length. D genes are given only for firm matches. For some rows the clone size is stated as once, few or many, or as a class when expanded; others skip it.

cdr3_nt: TGTGCCAGCAGTTTCTCCAGGGCGTTCTACGAGCAGTACTTC
cdr3_aa: CASSFSRAFYEQYF
j_call: TRBJ2-7
clone_size: NA
v_call: TRBV28
d_call: NA
cdr3_length: 14

cdr3_nt: TGCGCCAGCAGAATGGTGGGGGCGCTTAATTCACCCCTCCACTTT
cdr3_aa: CASRMVGALNSPLHF
j_call: TRBJ1-6
clone_size: NA
v_call: TRBV5-1
d_call: NA
cdr3_length: 15

cdr3_nt: TGTGCCTGCGAGACGGGGGTGCTTAATGAAAAACTGTTTTTT
cdr3_aa: CACETGVLNEKLFF
j_call: TRBJ1-4
clone_size: NA
v_call: TRBV30
d_call: NA
cdr3_length: 14

cdr3_nt: TGTGCCTGGAGGATTACAGGGGGCGGCGGGAGTGGCTACACCTTC
cdr3_aa: CAWRITGGGGSGYTF
j_call: TRBJ1-2
clone_size: NA
v_call: TRBV30
d_call: TRBD1
cdr3_length: 15

cdr3_nt: TGTGCCAGCAGCCCAGGGGGCGGCTACACCTTC
cdr3_aa: CASSPGGGYTF
j_call: TRBJ1-2
clone_size: NA
v_call: TRBV12-3/TRBV12-4
d_call: TRBD1
cdr3_length: 11

cdr3_nt: TGTGCCAGCAGTGAGCGGACAGGGGTTCTTGTTGGAGGCTACACCTTC
cdr3_aa: CASSERTGVLVGGYTF
j_call: TRBJ1-2
clone_size: NA
v_call: TRBV2
d_call: TRBD1
cdr3_length: 16

cdr3_nt: TGTGCCAGCAGCTGGGGGCAGGGGGCAGCCTCGAACACTGAAGCTTTCTTT
cdr3_aa: CASSWGQGAASNTEAFF
j_call: TRBJ1-1
clone_size: NA
v_call: TRBV5-6
d_call: TRBD1
cdr3_length: 17

cdr3_nt: TGTGCCAGCAGCCAAGAGCAATCGGCCTATAATTCACCCCTCCACTTT
cdr3_aa: CASSQEQSAYNSPLHF
j_call: TRBJ1-6
clone_size: NA
v_call: TRBV14
d_call: NA
cdr3_length: 16

cdr3_nt: TGCGCCAGCAGCCCCCTCGGTAGCGGGACCAACGGGGCCGGGGAGCTGTTTTTT
cdr3_aa: CASSPLGSGTNGAGELFF
j_call: TRBJ2-2
clone_size: few
v_call: TRBV5-1
d_call: TRBD2
cdr3_length: 18

cdr3_nt: TGTGCCAGCAGCCAGACAGGGCTCGGAAACACCATATATTTT
cdr3_aa: CASSQTGLGNTIYF
j_call: TRBJ1-3
clone_size: NA
v_call: TRBV3-1/TRBV3-2
d_call: TRBD1
cdr3_length: 14

cdr3_nt: TGCAGTGCTAGTGGGGGGCAAGGGTCCTACAATGAGCAGTTCTTC
cdr3_aa: CSASGGQGSYNEQFF
j_call: TRBJ2-1
clone_size: NA
v_call: TRBV20-1
d_call: NA
cdr3_length: 15

cdr3_nt: TGCGCCAGCAGCGCAGGGGTCTACAATGAGCAGTTCTTC
cdr3_aa: CASSAGVYNEQFF
j_call: TRBJ2-1
clone_size: NA
v_call: TRBV5-1
d_call: NA
cdr3_length: 13

cdr3_nt: TGTGCCAGCAGCCCCAAGACAGGGGGCCATGGCTACACCTTC
cdr3_aa: CASSPKTGGHGYTF
j_call: TRBJ1-2
clone_size: NA
v_call: TRBV6-5
d_call: TRBD1
cdr3_length: 14

cdr3_nt: TGCGCCAGCAGCCTATGGGGCCTGTTCCAAGAGACCCAGTACTTC
cdr3_aa: CASSLWGLFQETQYF
j_call: TRBJ2-5
clone_size: NA
v_call: TRBV5-1
d_call: NA
cdr3_length: 15

cdr3_nt: TGTGCCAGCAGCTTAGACCTAGCGGGGGGGCCGCTGGGTGAGCAGTTCTTC
cdr3_aa: CASSLDLAGGPLGEQFF
j_call: TRBJ2-1
clone_size: NA
v_call: TRBV7-6
d_call: TRBD2
cdr3_length: 17

cdr3_nt: TGTGCCAGCAGCCAAAAAGTCGGACTCCAAAGCTACAATGAGCAGTTCTTC
cdr3_aa: CASSQKVGLQSYNEQFF
j_call: TRBJ2-1
clone_size: NA
v_call: TRBV14
d_call: NA
cdr3_length: 17

cdr3_nt: TGCAGCGTGAACCTGCGCGGGACTCCTCCTCATGAGCAGTTCTTC
cdr3_aa: CSVNLRGTPPHEQFF
j_call: TRBJ2-1
clone_size: NA
v_call: TRBV29-1
d_call: NA
cdr3_length: 15

cdr3_nt: TGTGCCAGCAGCCAAAACCTACTAATTGCGGGGGGGCGCCGAGAGACCCAGTACTTC
cdr3_aa: CASSQNLLIAGGRRETQYF
j_call: TRBJ2-5
clone_size: NA
v_call: TRBV4-2
d_call: TRBD2
cdr3_length: 19

cdr3_nt: TGTGCCAGCAGCTCGCCTTACAGGACCGGCCACAATGAGCAGTTCTTC
cdr3_aa: CASSSPYRTGHNEQFF
j_call: TRBJ2-1
clone_size: NA
v_call: TRBV7-9
d_call: NA
cdr3_length: 16

cdr3_nt: TGTGCCACCCTGGACAGCATGAACACTGAAGCTTTCTTT
cdr3_aa: CATLDSMNTEAFF
j_call: TRBJ1-1
clone_size: NA
v_call: TRBV3-1/TRBV3-2
d_call: NA
cdr3_length: 13